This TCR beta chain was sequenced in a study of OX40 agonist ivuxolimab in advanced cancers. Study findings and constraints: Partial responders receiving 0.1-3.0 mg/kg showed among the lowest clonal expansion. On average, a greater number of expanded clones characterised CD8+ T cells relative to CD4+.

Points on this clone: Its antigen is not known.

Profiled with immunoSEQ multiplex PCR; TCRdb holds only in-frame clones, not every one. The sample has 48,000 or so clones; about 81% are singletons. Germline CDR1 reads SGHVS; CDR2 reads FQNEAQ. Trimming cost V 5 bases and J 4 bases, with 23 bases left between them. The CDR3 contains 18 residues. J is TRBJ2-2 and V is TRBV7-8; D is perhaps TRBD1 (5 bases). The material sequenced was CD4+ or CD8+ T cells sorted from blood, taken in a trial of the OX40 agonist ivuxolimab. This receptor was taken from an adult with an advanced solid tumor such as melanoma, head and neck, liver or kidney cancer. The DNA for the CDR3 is TGTGCCAGCAGCCCACCGCGCAGGGTCCGGTCTAGCACCGGGGAGCTGTTTTTT. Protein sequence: CASSPPRRVRSSTGELFF. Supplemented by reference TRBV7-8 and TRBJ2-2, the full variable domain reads GAGVSQSPRYKVAKRGQDVALRCDPISGHVSLFWYQQALGQGPEFLTYFQNEAQLDKSGLPSDRFFAERPEGSVSTLKIQRTQQEDSAVYLCASSPPRRVRSSTGELFFGEGSRLTVL.